These 7 T cell receptor beta chains were all obtained from the same sample, sequenced in a study of shared clonotypes between healthy human individuals. TCRdb's table, derived via immunoSEQ multiplex PCR, lists solely in-frame clones and lacks some. The sample carries over a million clones, roughly 97% recorded once. Sequenced input: naive CD4+ T cells sorted from blood. Subset indicated: CD45RA+ positively selected. These receptors were collected from a man aged 30 to 45 in good health.

This chain connects TRBV28 to TRBJ2-5, with 9 bases aligning to TRBD1. Trimming took 7 bases from V and 5 from J; bases not matched to a gene: 2. This CDR3 spans 12 amino acids. CDR1 and CDR2 from the germline V gene are MDHEN and SYDVKM. The CDR3: CASIDRGETQYF. The CDR3 bases are TGTGCCAGCATCGACAGGGGGGAGACCCAGTACTTC.

The chain carries TRBV5-1 and TRBJ1-2, with a weak D call TRBD1 (6 bases). V gave up 4 bases and J gave up 4 bases, with 14 bases separating them. Per the germline V gene, CDR1 is SGHRS and CDR2 is YFSETQ. This CDR3 contains 14 residues. The CDR3 protein is CASSAAGAGYGYTF. Written as DNA, the CDR3 is TGCGCCAGCAGCGCTGCAGGGGCGGGCTATGGCTACACCTTC.

About this clone: Additional DNA sequences in this sample encode the identical CDR3. This chain links TRBV11-2 with TRBJ2-7; no reliable D call. Germline-derived CDR1 and CDR2 are SGHAT and FQNNGV. Deletions cut 2 bases from V and 4 bases from J, with 12 bases between. CDR3 length: 14 residues. The CDR3: CASSLTGVGYEQYF. CDR3 bases: TGTGCCAGCAGCTTAACGGGTGTGGGTTACGAGCAGTACTTC.

This clone was observed a single time. J is TRBJ1-5 and V is TRBV6-6, with D maybe TRBD1 (6 bases). Per germline, CDR1 MNHNY and CDR2 SVGAGI (reference sequence). CDR3 length: 13 amino acids. V was trimmed by 9 bases and J by 2 bases, leaving 11 bases between them. CDR3 sequence: CASQGPGNQPQHF. CDR3 bases: TGTGCCAGTCAGGGGCCTGGCAATCAGCCCCAGCATTTT.

The chain combines TRBV4-1 with TRBJ1-2; tentative D call: TRBD1 (5 bases). The germline gives CDR1 MGHRA, CDR2 YSYEKL. V was clipped by 1 base and J by 7 bases, with 16 bases between them. This CDR3 comprises 15 residues. The CDR3 nucleotides read TGCGCCAGCAGCCAAGGGAGGGGCCGGAGGGCTGGCTACACCTTC. This sequence encodes CASSQGRGRRAGYTF.

The CDR3: CASSLGQPGELFF. The CDR3 region has the DNA TGTGCCAGCAGCTTAGGGCAACCCGGGGAGCTGTTTTTT. The chain is built from TRBV7-2 and TRBJ2-2, with unresolved D. The germline V gene has CDR1 SGHTA and CDR2 FQGNSA. Deletions cut 1 base from V and 6 bases from J, with 6 bases between. The CDR3 sequence is 13 residues long.

V and J are TRBV28 and TRBJ2-2; D is unclear. Trimming left V 2 bases short and J 2 bases short, with 15 bases between. The CDR3 contains 17 residues. CDR1 and CDR2 from the germline V gene are MDHEN and SYDVKM. As DNA, the CDR3 is TGTGCCAGCAGTTTAGTTTCGGGTCAGCCCAACACCGGGGAGCTGTTTTTT. This codes for CASSLVSGQPNTGELFF.